This T cell receptor beta chain was profiled in a study of cytomegalovirus exposure and HLA in healthy donors (dated by TCRdb to about 2017). Regarding the study in general: In an earlier analysis of under 750 of the donors, 276 Gb of sequence data and just under 120 million unique TCR beta sequences from 150 million to 200 million T cells were reported. An early release covering over 500 HLA-typed donors comprised about 290 gigabases of sequencing data and about 90 million unique TCR sequences. Of the roughly 410 genotyped donors, 65% to 90% were placed in the genetic ancestry cluster associated with self-reported Caucasian donors. The aim of the study was to test whether cataloging public T cell receptors could identify signatures of past pathogen exposure. The study profiled the T cell repertoires of hundreds of subjects by immunosequencing and related them to cytomegalovirus serostatus. In addition to the first cohort of approximately 650 subjects, a separate validation cohort of 120 different subjects was used. The study combined high-throughput TCR immunosequencing, statistical association of individual TCRs with disease status, and machine learning to predict cytomegalovirus infection status. To study patterns of TCR occurrence, a later analysis re-analyzed previously published TCR beta repertoires from several hundred donors and added high-resolution HLA genotyping. Rather than using new phenotypic data, the later analysis identified candidate immune exposures from TCR beta sequences and from how often those sequences occurred across donors. To decide whether each TCR beta V gene segment behaved as functional or pseudogenic, an earlier analysis of some 600 of the donors relied on high-throughput TCR beta sequencing. Donor age, sex, ethnicity and CMV serostatus were compiled together with the repertoire data. A later genetic analysis used genome-wide SNP genotypes for about three fifths of the 666 donors, treating that subset as a discovery cohort. All discovery cohort repertoires had been generated using a single sequencing platform. HLA typing included class I and class II loci at four-digit resolution. The number of donors typed differed by locus, with 629-630 for A, B, C, DRB1 and DQB1, roughly 520 for DQA1, 606 for DPA1, and some 440 for DPB1. Five DR-DQ haplotypes were handled as single units for association and clustering, since linkage in the cohort was strong. Among 398 genotyped donors of the cohort, an average of roughly 230,000 unique TCR beta nucleotide sequences was sequenced per donor, of which approximately 19% were non-productive. Study-wide conclusions, independent of this receptor: The only immune exposure information available for the cohort was CMV serostatus. Because the 87-base-pair reads could not distinguish some IMGT-functional V segments, including TRBV6-2 and TRBV6-3, those segments were excluded. A further reported finding was that TCR beta sequences accurately predicted the HLA-A and HLA-B alleles for most subjects in the first cohort. Across donors, most TCR sequences were observed very rarely, whereas some public TCRs were present in many individuals. This cohort had only TCR beta chains sequenced, and the lack of alpha or paired-chain data limited which features could be detected. Broadly in line with IMGT annotations, most TCR beta V segments showed up in productive rearrangements about 87% or about 30% of the time in an earlier analysis of roughly 590 of the donors. Linkage disequilibrium might explain the correlated functional status among segregating V segments, but an unknown experimental factor could not be ruled out. Compared with the roughly 700-donor mean, donors in an Asian-associated ancestry cluster had fewer N-insertions in productive TCRs, according to a later genetic analysis. In both the original and validation cohorts, the classifier was reported to diagnose cytomegalovirus status with high specificity and sensitivity. Several of the top co-occurrence clusters appeared to be linked to parvovirus B19, influenza, CMV and Epstein-Barr virus, according to a later analysis. In vitro tests confirmed that a few of the cytomegalovirus-associated TCR beta chains recognize cytomegalovirus antigens. A total of 164 TCR beta chains were listed by the study as associated with cytomegalovirus. A cluster of highly shared sequence variants was judged likely to represent a technical artifact of the sequencing pipeline. When HLA alleles, especially DR and DQ, strongly co-occurred, TCR associations were difficult to assign to individual alleles. In a later analysis, HLA-associated TCR beta chains showed more clonal expansion and lower generation probabilities than non-associated chains that were equally common. The authors suggested that the approach could potentially be extended to other disease states and immunological phenotypes. In a later genetic analysis, a missense DCLRE1C variant was associated with V-gene and J-gene trimming of TCR beta chains, and the association was replicated in an independent cohort. Sequencing depth was assumed to be roughly uniform across donors in the presence/absence analyses, though that assumption may not hold. According to a later analysis, TCR association rates differed among HLA loci, with DRB1 alleles showing the most associated TCRs and HLA-C alleles showing the fewest. The earlier analysis of fewer than 750 of the donors excluded 15 to 20 rarely observed V segments, including chromosome 9 orphons, because counts were too low. A later analysis associated roughly 17,000 TCR beta sequences with specific HLA alleles at a false discovery rate of 0.05. Because some donors lacked HLA typing at each locus, the association tests relied only on the typed subset. A later analysis found that most CMV-associated TCR beta chains appeared HLA-restricted, with HLA associations seemingly driven largely by CMV exposure.

The cohort consisted of 670 or so healthy bone marrow donors. Cohort members were all nominally healthy when sampled, although unrecorded immune exposures were likely present. The donor tested CMV seronegative and was one of the 352 seronegative cohort members. A peripheral blood sample was provided by each donor, and peripheral blood mononuclear cells were used for TCR beta sequencing. Genomic DNA extraction from the blood cell samples was performed with the Qiagen DNeasy Blood Extraction Kit. Trimmed from V: 4 bases; trimmed from J: 1 base; junction bases lacking a gene match: 8. Reading the germline V gene gives CDR1 MNHNS and CDR2 SASEGT. CDR3 length: 16 amino acids, cysteine to phenylalanine. Only CDR3 DNA is held: 48 bases, read in frame from base 1. Library preparation was by the immunoSEQ multiplex PCR assay. For the multiplex PCR, a mixture combining 60 forward primers for TCR Vbeta segments and 13 reverse primers for TCR Jbeta segments was used. The CDR3 region of rearranged TCR beta genes was amplified from genomic DNA with a multiplex PCR assay. The amplified TCR beta libraries were sequenced on the Illumina HiSeq System as 87-base-pair reads. Under the source paper's analysis protocol: In a later analysis, 80 million or so unique TCR beta chains were counted across the approximately 620 repertoires, and about 10 million of these chains were shared by at least two donors. To remove PCR and sequencing errors, raw reads were error-corrected and collapsed into unique sequences using a nearest-neighbor algorithm that merged closely related sequences. V, D and J gene segments were assigned by aligning CDR3 sequences to IMGT reference sequences. For a sequence to be retained, a match of at least six nucleotides was required to both a V gene segment and a J gene segment. Rearrangements were classified as productive when the CDR3 lacked stop codons and remained in frame with V and J, and all other rearrangements were classified as non-productive. CDR3 was defined according to IMGT convention as the region running from the second conserved V-encoded cysteine to the conserved J-encoded phenylalanine. Sequences without an unambiguous match to a single V gene segment were excluded from the earlier analysis of over 500 of the donors. An earlier analysis of several hundred of the donors called V segments functional above 56.7% productive rearrangements and segregating when the between-donor standard deviation exceeded 5%. A statistical classification framework was built for diagnosing cytomegalovirus status from the catalog of TCR beta chain sequences. V and J gene assignment, in a later analysis, came from comparing TCR nucleotide sequences with IMGT/GENE-DB human TR gene sequences. Using the TCRdist pipeline, a later analysis assigned CDR3 sequences along with most-parsimonious VDJ recombination scenarios. A later analysis defined each TCR beta chain by its CDR3 amino acid sequence plus V-gene family, and excluded reads lacking a unique V-gene family. A later analysis removed 592 highly shared, low-generation-probability nucleotide sequences to deal with suspected cross-contamination and a sequencing artifact. In a later analysis, a clonal expansion index for each public chain was calculated from normalized within-repertoire ranks of inferred template counts. In a later analysis, generation probabilities were computed with a VDJ recombination model fitted to out-of-frame rearrangements, and the resulting probabilities were checked against IGoR. A later analysis scored TCR-TCR, TCR-HLA and TCR-CMV co-occurrence with hypergeometric tests, applying a repertoire-size bias correction to TCR pairs. False discovery rates were estimated in a later analysis by permuting HLA or CMV assignments 20 times. In a later analysis, co-occurring TCRs were grouped using DBSCAN, with TCRdist sequence similarity added in when clustering inside HLA-allele-positive subsets. Repertoires with fewer than 30,000 or more than 120,000 public chains were left out of co-occurrence clustering, as were about 5 repertoires with anomalous nucleotide sharing. This is the immuneACCESS table as TCRdb keeps it, with only in-frame sequences that have V and J called. A part of the clones is gone; compared with another copy, unresolved V genes explain less than half, and the rest is unexplained. V and J calls plus clone size are reproduced from that table; the DNA served to infer D and trimming. The sample table lists about 170,000 clones, over 75% of them with a count of one. The top ten clones comprise approximately 2.2% of the sample.

On this clone itself: Its binding antigen is unknown. One base away there is no much larger clone; base qualities are not given.

Material for sequencing was PBMCs. The sequence links TRBV6-1 to TRBJ1-1, and 8 junction bases match TRBD1. The receptor was derived from a male donor in good health and CMV-seronegative. The CDR3 region has the sequence CASSATGQAKNTEAFF. The sequenced DNA: TGTGCCAGCAGTGCAACGGGACAGGCGAAGAACACTGAAGCTTTCTTT.